Reported below is one T cell receptor beta chain. The antigen remains unidentified. The junction differs from germline at one of its ends, possibly a read error. Clones were sequenced by immunoSEQ multiplex PCR, and TCRdb holds only the in-frame ones, with some missing. The table has 110,000 or so clones, about 92% seen once. This sample was included in a study of siplizumab effects on memory and regulatory T cells. Findings of the study overall: Siplizumab gave mappable alloreactive CD4+ clones an average Treg-derived fraction of less than 75%, against around 27% in controls. A minor share of alloreactive clones matched unstimulated subsets.

CDR3 length: 12 amino acids. Germline V gene lookup returns CDR1 SSHAT and CDR2 FNYEAQ (reference sequence). The specimen was CD4+ T cells sorted from blood. The source of this sequence is a human donor in good health. The rearrangement joins TRBV7-7 to TRBJ2-5, with unresolved D. CDR3 loop: CASSSGPDTQYF. CDR3 nucleotides: TGTGCTAGCAGCTCCGGACCCGACACCCAGTACTTC.